These 6 T cell receptor beta chains came from one sample sequenced in a study of identical twins. TCRdb reprocessed the 5' RACE reads with MiXCR, giving one entry per CDR3 protein. The sample shows a few hundred thousand distinct CDR3 sequences, roughly 15% of them seen only once. These data were also reused for a study on yellow fever vaccine responses in identical twins.

The sample taken for sequencing was CD4+ T cells sorted from blood. These TCRs come from a woman under 30 in good health.

On this clonotype itself: No conserved phenylalanine or tryptophan ends this CDR3, so it is likely a read error. The chain has TRBV2 and TRBJ2-5, with 7 nucleotides matching TRBD1. CDR1 and CDR2 from the germline V gene are SNHLY and FYNNEI. The CDR3 contains 14 residues. The CDR3 protein is CAGSVRDSQETQYY. CDR3 nucleotide sequence: TGTGCCGGCAGTGTCCGGGACAGCCAAGAGACCCAGTACTAC.

The chain employs TRBV2 and TRBJ1-1, with 9 bases matching TRBD1. Germline CDR1 reads SNHLY; CDR2 reads FYNNEI. This CDR3 has 13 amino acids. V dropped 4 bases and J dropped 11; count of bases not matched to a gene: 8. In nucleotides, the CDR3 is TGTGCCAGCAGTGGAGGACAGGGGAACAGGGCTTTCTTT. It encodes CASSGGQGNRAFF. The full variable domain, its missing parts supplied by reference TRBV2 and TRBJ1-1, is EPEVTQTPSHQVTQMGQEVILRCVPISNHLYFYWYRQILGQKVEFLVSFYNNEISEKSEIFDDQFSVERPDGSNFTLKIRSTKLEDSAMYFCASSGGQGNRAFFGQGTRLTVV.

This sequence joins TRBV27 and TRBJ2-3; a weak D match, TRBD1 (6 bases). Trimming pared 0 bases from V and 2 bases from J, leaving 12 bases between. CDR1 and CDR2 (germline): MNHEY, SMNVEV (reference sequence). This CDR3 spans 16 amino acids. CDR3 loop: CASSLSTRGTTDTQYF. As DNA, the CDR3 is TGTGCCAGCAGTTTATCGACCAGGGGAACCACAGATACGCAGTATTTT.

This clonotype appeared a few times. The chain has TRBV24-1 and TRBJ2-3, with 16 positions matching TRBD2. The length of the CDR3 is 16 residues. Germline loops: CDR1 KGHDR, CDR2 SFDVKD. After removal of 4 bases from V and 10 bases from J, the junction contained 7 bases not matched to a gene. CDR3 protein: CATSDSGLAGGPAQYF. DNA of the CDR3: TGTGCCACCAGTGACTCGGGACTAGCGGGAGGGCCTGCGCAGTATTTT.

The chain links TRBV12-3 or TRBV12-4 to TRBJ1-1, with 8 bases identical to TRBD1. The CDR3 totals 15 residues. Trimming at V came to 6 bases and at J to 1 base, leaving 7 bases not matched to a gene. CDR3 loop: CASRFRTGQNTEAFF. The CDR3 bases are TGTGCCAGCAGATTTCGGACAGGGCAGAACACTGAAGCTTTCTTT.

The V call is TRBV20-1, the J call TRBJ2-7; 9 nucleotides align to TRBD1. CDR1 DFQATT and CDR2 SNEGSKA come from the germline V gene (reference sequence). The CDR3 totals 12 residues. The V segment lost 4 bases and the J segment 3 bases; nucleotides outside the gene matches: 1. CDR3 in amino acids: CSATDRGYEQYV. DNA of the CDR3: TGCAGTGCTACGGACAGGGGCTACGAGCAGTACGTC.